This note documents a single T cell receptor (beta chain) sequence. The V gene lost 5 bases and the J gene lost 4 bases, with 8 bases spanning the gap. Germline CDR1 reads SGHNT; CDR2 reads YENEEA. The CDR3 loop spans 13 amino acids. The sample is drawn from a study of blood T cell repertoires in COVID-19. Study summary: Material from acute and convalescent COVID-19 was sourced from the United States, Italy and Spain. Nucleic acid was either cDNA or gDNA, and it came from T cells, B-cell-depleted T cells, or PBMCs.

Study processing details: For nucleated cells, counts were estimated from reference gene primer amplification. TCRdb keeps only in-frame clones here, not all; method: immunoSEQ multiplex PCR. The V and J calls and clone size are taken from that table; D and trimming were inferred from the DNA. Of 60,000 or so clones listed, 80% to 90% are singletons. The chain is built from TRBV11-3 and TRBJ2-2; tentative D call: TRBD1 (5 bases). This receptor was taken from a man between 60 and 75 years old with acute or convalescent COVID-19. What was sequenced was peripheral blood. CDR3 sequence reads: CASSLTGTGELFF. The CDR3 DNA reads TGTGCCAGCAGCCTAACAGGCACCGGGGAGCTGTTTTTT. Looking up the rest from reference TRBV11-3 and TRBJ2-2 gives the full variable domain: EAGVVQSPRYKIIEKKQPVAFWCNPISGHNTLYWYLQNLGQGPELLIRYENEEAVDDSQLPKDRFSAERLKGVDSTLKIQPAELGDSAVYLCASSLTGTGELFFGEGSRLTVL.